This TCR beta chain was observed in a study of blood T cell repertoires in COVID-19. Study at large: From T cells, B-cell-depleted T cells, or PBMCs came the material, which was cDNA or gDNA.

Profiling relied on immunoSEQ multiplex PCR, and the TCRdb table lists in-frame clones only, not all of them. The sample has about 440,000 clones, nearly 90% seen once; the top ten hold about 2%. V lost 4 bases and J 8 bases, leaving 18 bases between the germline ends. CDR1 is SGHTS and CDR2 is YDEGEE in the germline V gene. This CDR3 region has 14 residues. This TCR came from a woman aged 18-35 years with acute COVID-19. The V gene is TRBV5-8, the J gene TRBJ1-2, with D perhaps matching TRBD1 (6 bases). Sequenced material: PBMCs or T cells enriched from blood (not recorded which). CDR3 residues: CASSRGGGDGGYTF. DNA of the CDR3: TGTGCCAGCAGCCGAGGGGGGGGAGACGGAGGCTACACCTTC.